Listed below are T cell receptor beta chains from one sample, sequenced in a study of blood T cell repertoires in COVID-19. The protocol was immunoSEQ multiplex PCR, while the TCRdb copy is restricted to in-frame clones and leaves out a portion. The sample lists roughly 260,000 clones; 82% were seen once. Specimen: peripheral blood. These receptors were obtained from a woman aged 18-30 years with acute or convalescent COVID-19. CDR3s include the opening cysteine and the closing phenylalanine or tryptophan. A D gene is named only where the DNA matches it firmly. Size is stated for part of the rows, as once, few or many counts, or as a class when the clone is expanded.

V gene: TRBV25-1; clone size: -; J gene: TRBJ2-1; D gene: -; CDR3 DNA: TGTGCCAGCAGTGAATTTCGACTAGGAAGGATGAATGAGCAGTTCTTC; CDR3 protein: CASSEFRLGRMNEQFF
V gene: TRBV5-1; clone size: few; J gene: TRBJ1-1; D gene: TRBD1; CDR3 DNA: TGCGCCAGCAGCTCAGGGGGTCTAGATTACACTGAAGCTTTCTTT; CDR3 protein: CASSSGGLDYTEAFF
V gene: TRBV4-1; clone size: -; J gene: TRBJ1-4; D gene: -; CDR3 DNA: TGCGCCAGCAGCCAAGAACCGGGAAACTGGGATGAAAAACTGTTTTTT; CDR3 protein: CASSQEPGNWDEKLFF
V gene: TRBV14; clone size: -; J gene: TRBJ1-1; D gene: TRBD1; CDR3 DNA: TGTGCCAGCAGCCCTACAGGGGTTTTTTACATGGGGAACACTGAAGCTTTCTTT; CDR3 protein: CASSPTGVFYMGNTEAFF
V gene: TRBV4-1; clone size: -; J gene: TRBJ2-1; D gene: TRBD1; CDR3 DNA: TGCGCCAGCAGCCAAAGTGGGACAGGGCTCCCCTACAATGAGCAGTTCTTC; CDR3 protein: CASSQSGTGLPYNEQFF
V gene: TRBV6-5; clone size: once; J gene: TRBJ2-3; D gene: TRBD2; CDR3 DNA: TGTGCCAGCAGTTATCTTTCTAGCGGGGGGACAGATACGCAGTATTTT; CDR3 protein: CASSYLSSGGTDTQYF
V gene: TRBV7-9; clone size: -; J gene: TRBJ2-5; D gene: -; CDR3 DNA: TGTGCCAGCAGCAAACTAGCCGGGAGTGGAAAGACCCAGTACTTC; CDR3 protein: CASSKLAGSGKTQYF
V gene: TRBV19; clone size: -; J gene: TRBJ1-2; D gene: TRBD1; CDR3 DNA: TGTGCCAGTACCACGACAGGGCTCTTCTATGGCTACACCTTC; CDR3 protein: CASTTTGLFYGYTF
V gene: TRBV19; clone size: -; J gene: TRBJ2-6; D gene: -; CDR3 DNA: TGTGCCAGTAGTAGAGGGACATTCGGCTCTGGGGCCAACGTCCTGACTTTC; CDR3 protein: CASSRGTFGSGANVLTF
V gene: TRBV19; clone size: -; J gene: TRBJ2-1; D gene: -; CDR3 DNA: TGTGCCAGTATCATGTCCGCGGGGCAAGCCAAGAAAAAGTTCTTC; CDR3 protein: CASIMSAGQAKKKFF
V gene: TRBV5-6; clone size: -; J gene: TRBJ2-1; D gene: TRBD2; CDR3 DNA: TGTGCCAGCAGCTTGGTACCTCCTAGCGGGAGGCTCAATGAGCAGTTCTTC; CDR3 protein: CASSLVPPSGRLNEQFF
V gene: TRBV25-1; clone size: -; J gene: TRBJ2-7; D gene: TRBD1; CDR3 DNA: TGTGCCAGCACCGCCAGCGGACAGGGCTACGAGCAGTACTTC; CDR3 protein: CASTASGQGYEQYF
V gene: TRBV7-8; clone size: once; J gene: TRBJ2-1; D gene: TRBD1; CDR3 DNA: TGTGCCAGCAGCTTAGCTGGGACAGCCCCCAGCAATGAGCAGTTCTTC; CDR3 protein: CASSLAGTAPSNEQFF
V gene: TRBV7-2; clone size: -; J gene: TRBJ1-6; D gene: -; CDR3 DNA: TGTGCCAGCAGCATATCCGGTGGCGGGCATTCACCCCTCCACTTT; CDR3 protein: CASSISGGGHSPLHF
V gene: TRBV10-3; clone size: -; J gene: TRBJ2-3; D gene: TRBD2; CDR3 DNA: TGTGCCATCAGTGAAAGTAGCGGGAGGCCTCGCACAGATACGCAGTATTTT; CDR3 protein: CAISESSGRPRTDTQYF
V gene: TRBV30; clone size: -; J gene: TRBJ1-1; D gene: TRBD1; CDR3 DNA: TGTGCCTGGGGGGGACAGGGTTGGGGTATCACTGAAGCTTTCTTT; CDR3 protein: CAWGGQGWGITEAFF
V gene: TRBV30; clone size: -; J gene: TRBJ2-1; D gene: TRBD1; CDR3 DNA: TGTGCCTGGAGTGTACAGGGGAATGAGCAGTTCTTC; CDR3 protein: CAWSVQGNEQFF
V gene: TRBV5-1; clone size: -; J gene: TRBJ2-1; D gene: TRBD1; CDR3 DNA: TGCGCCAGCAGCTGGGTTGGACAGGATATGGGACAGTTCTTC; CDR3 protein: CASSWVGQDMGQFF
V gene: TRBV2; clone size: -; J gene: TRBJ2-3; D gene: -; CDR3 DNA: TGTGCCAGCAGCCTATTAACGACTATCACAGATACGCAGTATTTT; CDR3 protein: CASSLLTTITDTQYF
V gene: TRBV30; clone size: -; J gene: TRBJ2-1; D gene: -; CDR3 DNA: TGTGCCTGCGACTGGGACAATGAGCAGTTCTTC; CDR3 protein: CACDWDNEQFF
V gene: TRBV21-1; clone size: -; J gene: TRBJ2-3; D gene: -; CDR3 DNA: TGTGCCAGCAGCATATTGTCTAGCGGGGCCGCAGATACGCAGTATTTT; CDR3 protein: CASSILSSGAADTQYF
V gene: TRBV28; clone size: -; J gene: TRBJ2-4; D gene: TRBD1; CDR3 DNA: TGTGCCAGCAGCACTACAGGGGGCGTAGCAACGGTTCAGTACTTC; CDR3 protein: CASSTTGGVATVQYF
V gene: TRBV7-9; clone size: -; J gene: TRBJ1-4; D gene: TRBD1; CDR3 DNA: TGTGCCAGCAGCTTCCTTCCGGGACAGCCTAATGAAAAACTGTTTTTT; CDR3 protein: CASSFLPGQPNEKLFF
V gene: TRBV5-4; clone size: few; J gene: TRBJ1-1; D gene: -; CDR3 DNA: TGTGCCAGCAGCGCCAACGGGGGGACTGAAGCTTTCTTT; CDR3 protein: CASSANGGTEAFF
V gene: TRBV11-2; clone size: -; J gene: TRBJ1-5; D gene: -; CDR3 DNA: TGTGCCAGCAGCTTATATAGCAATCAGCCCCAGCATTTT; CDR3 protein: CASSLYSNQPQHF
V gene: TRBV6-5; clone size: few; J gene: TRBJ1-6; D gene: TRBD1; CDR3 DNA: TGTGCCAGCAGTTTGGACAGGGTGTACTCACCCCTCCACTTT; CDR3 protein: CASSLDRVYSPLHF
V gene: TRBV5-1; clone size: few; J gene: TRBJ1-6; D gene: -; CDR3 DNA: TGCGCCAGCAGCTTGGCGTATGGTTCGGGGAATTCACCCCTCCACTTT; CDR3 protein: CASSLAYGSGNSPLHF
V gene: TRBV30; clone size: -; J gene: TRBJ2-7; D gene: TRBD2; CDR3 DNA: TGTGCCTGGAGTTCGGGAGGGCCGGTCTACGAGCAGTACTTC; CDR3 protein: CAWSSGGPVYEQYF